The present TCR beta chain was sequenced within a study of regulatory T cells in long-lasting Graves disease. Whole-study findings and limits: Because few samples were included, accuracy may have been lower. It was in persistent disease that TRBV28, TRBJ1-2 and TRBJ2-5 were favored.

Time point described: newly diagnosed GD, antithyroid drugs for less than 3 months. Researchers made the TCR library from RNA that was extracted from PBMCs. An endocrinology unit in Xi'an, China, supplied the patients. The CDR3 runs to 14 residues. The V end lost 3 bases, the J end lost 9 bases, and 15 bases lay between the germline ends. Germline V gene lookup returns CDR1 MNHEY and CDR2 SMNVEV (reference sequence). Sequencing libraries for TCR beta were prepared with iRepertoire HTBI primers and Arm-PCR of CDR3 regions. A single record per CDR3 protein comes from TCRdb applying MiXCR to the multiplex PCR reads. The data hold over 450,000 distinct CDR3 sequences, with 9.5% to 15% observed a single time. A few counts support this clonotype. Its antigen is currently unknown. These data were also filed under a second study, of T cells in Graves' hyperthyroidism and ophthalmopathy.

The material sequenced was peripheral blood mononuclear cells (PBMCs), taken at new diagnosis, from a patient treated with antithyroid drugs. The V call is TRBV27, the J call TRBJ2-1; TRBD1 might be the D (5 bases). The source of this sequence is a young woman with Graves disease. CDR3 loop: CASSFQGKLGEQFF. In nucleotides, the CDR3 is TGTGCCAGCAGTTTTCAGGGAAAGTTAGGTGAGCAGTTCTTC.